The source of this T cell receptor (beta chain) is a study of T-cell reconstitution after alpha-beta-depleted transplantation in children (dated by TCRdb to 2016 to 2017). General notes on the study: The study quantitatively tracked T-cell immune reconstitution after TCRalphabeta/CD19-depleted allogeneic hematopoietic cell transplantation in children using TCR repertoire profiling.

The intended sense of this specimen's treatment or condition label: allogeneic hematopoietic cell transplantation with graft depleted of TCRalphabeta T cells and CD19 B cells. The children who served as transplant recipients had been given grafts of TCRalphabeta/CD19-depleted allogeneic hematopoietic cells. As to this clonotype: Its recognized antigen is unknown. Base qualities are not recorded, but no much larger clone differs from it by a single base.

The library was built by means of PCR. Sequencing was carried out with an Illumina HiSeq 2500. To normalize quantification of the TCRbeta repertoire, the TCR libraries were built with molecular barcoding that relied on unique molecular identifiers. Clones were called with MiXCR by TCRdb after fastp trimmed the public reads at Q25, and only in-frame beta chains were retained. Rows with a matching CDR3 protein are joined into one entry that keeps the most common DNA and genes. The sample records approximately 630,000 distinct CDR3 sequences, around 13% of which are singletons. The ten largest clones add up to 0.75% to 0.85% of the sample. From the germline V gene, CDR1 is ENHRY and CDR2 is SYGVKD. Including cysteine and phenylalanine, the CDR3 has 14 amino acids. Kept here is only the CDR3 DNA, which spans 42 bases and is read in frame from base 1. Between the V and J ends, shortened by 10 bases and 2 bases respectively, the junction contains 17 bases.

Overall study results and their limits: Over subsequent months, a decline in hyperexpanded clone frequencies was noted, and after one year, T-cell counts and TCRbeta diversity were mostly ascribed to newly produced T cells. Apparently early alphabetaT-cell count recovery about two months after transplant reportedly relied on only several hundred rapidly expanded clones derived from non-depleted graft cells. In some patients, high TCRbeta diversity at day 60 was attributed to recipient T cells and intrathymic progenitors that had survived conditioning.

The sequencing used PBMCs, collected before TCRalphabeta/CD19-depleted stem cell transplant. The chain links TRBV10-3 with TRBJ1-2; no D gene is confidently identified. The clonotype originates from a girl between 2 and 10 years old with congenital amegakaryocytic thrombocytopenia, due to receive a stem cell transplant. The CDR3 region reads CASQSPDRNYGYTF. The DNA sequence follows: TGTGCCAGCCAGAGCCCGGACCGGAACTATGGCTACACCTTC.